This passage covers 30 T cell receptor beta chains from one sample sequenced in a study of blood T cell repertoires in COVID-19. Assay: immunoSEQ multiplex PCR; the TCRdb copy retains only in-frame clones and omits some. The sample gives about 270,000 clones, 80% to 90% of which show up once; around 2% is in the top ten. The sequenced sample was PBMCs or T cells enriched from blood (not recorded which). The receptor set was obtained from a woman under 30 who had recovered from COVID-19.

In its sample, this clone was seen once. The chain has TRBV12-3 or TRBV12-4 and TRBJ1-1, with D possibly TRBD1 on 6 matching bases. Trimming removed 10 bases at V and 5 bases at J, with 11 bases between. The CDR3 sequence is 11 residues long. CDR3 sequence: CATSQGTEAFF. The CDR3 coding sequence is TGTGCCACTTCTCAGGGGACTGAAGCTTTCTTT.

The rearrangement joins TRBV6-4 to TRBJ1-2; no clear D gene. The CDR3 extends over 14 amino acids. The V gene's germline CDR1 is MRHNA and CDR2 SNTAGT. The ends were cut back, 5 bases at V and 3 bases at J, with 13 bases in the middle. CDR3 amino acids: CASSLNDGDYGYTF. In DNA, the CDR3 is TGTGCCAGCAGTTTAAACGACGGAGACTATGGCTACACCTTC.

V and J are TRBV11-2 and TRBJ1-3; D is ambiguous. This CDR3 has 16 residues. Trimming cost V 1 base and J 0 bases, with 10 bases left between them. Germline-derived CDR1 and CDR2 are SGHAT and FQNNGV. The CDR3 is CASSLGPLNSGNTIYF. The CDR3 DNA is TGTGCCAGCAGCTTAGGGCCGTTAAACTCTGGAAACACCATATATTTT.

Note on this clone: A junction boundary mismatches the germline segment, possibly from a read error. The chain employs TRBV7-8 and TRBJ1-1, with D perhaps TRBD1 (5 bases). The V gene's germline CDR1 is SGHVS and CDR2 FQNEAQ. The CDR3 has 13 amino acids. The CDR3 sequence: CASNFGGNAEAFF. The DNA for the CDR3 is TGTGCCAGCAATTTTGGGGGGAACGCTGAAGCTTTCTTT. Variable domain in full (rest from reference TRBV7-8 and TRBJ1-1): GAGVSQSPRYKVAKRGQDVALRCDPISGHVSLFWYQQALGQGPEFLTYFQNEAQLDKSGLPSDRFFAERPEGSVSTLKIQRTQQEDSAVYLCASNFGGNAEAFFGQGTRLTVV.

The chain is built from TRBV20-1 and TRBJ2-1, with a weak D call TRBD2 (6 bases). This CDR3 region has 13 residues. The V gene lost 3 bases and the J gene lost 2 bases, with 8 bases spanning the gap. Per germline, CDR1 DFQATT and CDR2 SNEGSKA (reference sequence). CDR3 amino acids: CSASPGAYNEQFF. The CDR3 nucleotides are TGCAGTGCTAGTCCGGGGGCCTACAATGAGCAGTTCTTC.

V usage is TRBV27 and J usage is TRBJ2-7; no clear D gene. Trimming left V 6 bases short and J 1 base short, with 10 bases between. The CDR3 extends over 13 amino acids. The germline CDR1 and CDR2 sequences are MNHEY and SMNVEV (reference sequence). The CDR3 loop is CASSHRVSYEQYF. For the CDR3, the DNA is TGTGCCAGCAGCCATAGAGTTTCCTACGAGCAGTACTTC.

This clone was detected ten times or more. The chain has TRBV6-5 and TRBJ1-2; D possibly corresponds to TRBD1 (6 bases). Trimming stripped 6 bases from V and 2 bases from J, with 13 bases between. CDR3 size: 14 residues. Germline-derived CDR1 and CDR2 are MNHEY and SVGAGI. DNA for the CDR3: TGTGCCAGCAGACCTGGACAGTTCAACTATGGCTACACCTTC. This sequence encodes CASRPGQFNYGYTF.

CDR3 region: CASSSRDYGPDTQYF. In DNA form, the CDR3 reads TGCGCCAGCAGCTCCCGGGACTATGGCCCAGATACGCAGTATTTT. The rearrangement uses TRBV5-1 and TRBJ2-3; TRBD2 matches 7 bases. J lost 4 bases, V lost 3 bases, and 8 bases had no gene match. Per the germline V gene, CDR1 is SGHRS and CDR2 is YFSETQ. The CDR3 is 15 residues long.

The V and J genes are TRBV24-1 and TRBJ2-3, with 8 positions matching TRBD1. Germline V gene data show CDR1 as KGHDR and CDR2 as SFDVKD. CDR3 length equals 15 residues. J was trimmed by 2 bases and V by 4 bases; bases with no gene match: 4. CDR3 residues: CATSDLQGDTDTQYF. The DNA for the CDR3 is TGTGCCACCAGTGACCTACAGGGGGACACAGATACGCAGTATTTT.

In regard to this clone: Since a much larger clone is just one base distant, this may be a read error. The sample holds other DNA sequences that translate to the same CDR3. The V call is TRBV5-1, the J call TRBJ1-2, with D unresolved. The length of the CDR3 is 16 residues. Germline CDR1 and CDR2: SGHRS and YFSETQ. The DNA of the CDR3 is TGCGCCAGCAGCTTGCGATCGGCGGAAAGGATCTATGGCTATACCTTC. This encodes CASSLRSAERIYGYTF.

V and J are TRBV11-2 and TRBJ1-5; TRBD1 agrees at 7 bases. The CDR3 is 14 residues long. Germline V gene data show CDR1 as SGHAT and CDR2 as FQNNGV. J lost 8 bases, V lost 8 bases, and 12 bases had no gene match. The CDR3 protein is CASARGGSGEPQHF. The CDR3 DNA sequence: TGTGCCAGCGCGCGAGGGGGCTCGGGGGAGCCCCAGCATTTT.

This clone was seen once. At one boundary the junction diverges from the germline segment, which might be a read error. The CDR3 DNA reads TGTGCCAGCAGCCAACACCAGAACCCTGAAGCTTTCTTT. It translates to CASSQHQNPEAFF. V is TRBV3-1 (or the pseudogene TRBV3-2) and J is TRBJ1-1; D ambiguous. Per germline, CDR1 LGHDT and CDR2 YNNKEL (reference sequence). CDR3 length: 13 residues.

The chain uses TRBV7-2 and TRBJ2-1; TRBD2 matches 8 bases. This CDR3 is built from 17 residues. The V and J ends lost 0 bases and 3 bases, in that order; junction bases with no gene match: 7. Germline V CDR1 and CDR2: SGHTA, FQGNSA. The chain's CDR3 is CASSLAQGSGGYNEQFF. DNA of the CDR3: TGTGCCAGCAGCTTAGCTCAGGGGAGCGGGGGCTACAATGAGCAGTTCTTC.

This rearrangement joins TRBV6-5 to TRBJ1-6; D may be TRBD1 (5 bases). In germline, CDR1 is MNHEY, CDR2 SVGAGI. The CDR3 is made up of 15 amino acids. Trimming left V 4 bases short and J 13 bases short, with 20 bases between. The CDR3 DNA sequence: TGTGCCAGCAGTTCCTACCCGCGGGGCCTAGCTCCCCTCCACTTT. Translation: CASSSYPRGLAPLHF.

The rearrangement uses TRBV10-3 and TRBJ1-4, with a possible D match to TRBD1 (6 bases). The CDR3 is made up of 14 amino acids. Deletions cut 2 bases from V and 10 bases from J, with 14 bases between. CDR1 and CDR2 from the germline V gene are ENHRY and SYGVKD. CDR3: CAISEVDLGAKLFF. Written as DNA, the CDR3 is TGTGCCATCAGTGAGGTTGACCTGGGGGCAAAACTGTTTTTT.

The J gene is TRBJ2-1, the V gene TRBV5-4, with 7 bases identical to TRBD1. V was clipped by 5 bases and J by 7 bases; unmatched bases: 0. The CDR3 has 11 residues. The germline gives CDR1 SGHNT, CDR2 YYREEE (reference sequence). The CDR3 DNA is TGTGCCAGCAGGACAGGGAATGAGCAGTTCTTC. Translated: CASRTGNEQFF.

J is TRBJ2-3 and V is TRBV6-4; 8 bases match TRBD1. The CDR3 is 14 residues long. Unmatched junction bases numbered 2, after V lost 4 bases and J lost 2 bases. Germline V gives CDR1 MRHNA, CDR2 SNTAGT. For the CDR3, the DNA is TGTGCCAGCAGTGGGGGACAGGCCACAGATACGCAGTATTTT. This translates into CASSGGQATDTQYF.

The V call is TRBV6-5, the J call TRBJ1-1; D uncertain. V shed 6 bases and J shed 4 bases, with 15 bases lying between them. This CDR3 has 14 residues. Germline assignment: CDR1 MNHEY and CDR2 SVGAGI. The CDR3 bases are TGTGCCAGCAGGGGGTTTGGCGGGAGCACTGAAGCTTTCTTT. It is translated as CASRGFGGSTEAFF.

J is TRBJ2-5 and V is TRBV7-3; 7 positions match TRBD2. CDR1 SGHTA and CDR2 FQGTGA come from the germline V gene. CDR3 length equals 13 residues. The V segment lost 5 bases and the J segment 5 bases; nucleotides outside the gene matches: 5. The CDR3: CASSALGGETQYF. DNA for the CDR3: TGTGCCAGCAGCGCCCTGGGGGGGGAGACCCAGTACTTC.

The chain links TRBV7-8 to TRBJ2-7; 8 bases match TRBD1. This CDR3 is 15 amino acids long. The germline CDR1 and CDR2 sequences are SGHVS and FQNEAQ. Losses at the gene ends were 3 bases for V and 5 bases for J; bases not matched to a gene: 9. CDR3 amino acids: CASSFLRQGNHEQYF. CDR3 sequence (DNA): TGTGCCAGCAGCTTTCTACGACAGGGGAACCACGAGCAGTACTTC.

The V and J genes are TRBV15 and TRBJ2-1, with D unclear. This CDR3 spans 17 amino acids. Germline CDR1 reads LNHNV; CDR2 reads YYDKDF (reference sequence). The ends were cut back, 3 bases at V and 0 bases at J, with 15 bases in the middle. CDR3: CATSSFGASSSYNEQFF. CDR3 DNA: TGTGCCACCAGCAGTTTTGGCGCGTCTAGCTCCTACAATGAGCAGTTCTTC. Complete variable domain (other parts from reference TRBV15 and TRBJ2-1): DAMVIQNPRYQVTQFGKPVTLSCSQTLNHNVMYWYQQKSSQAPKLLFHYYDKDFNNEADTPDNFQSRRPNTSFCFLDIRSPGLGDTAMYLCATSSFGASSSYNEQFFGPGTRLTVL.

J is TRBJ2-5 and V is TRBV2; tentatively, D is TRBD1 (5 bases). Looked up from germline, CDR1 is SNHLY and CDR2 is FYNNEI. V shed 5 bases and J shed 2 bases, with 12 bases lying between them. The CDR3 loop spans 14 amino acids. The CDR3 bases are TGTGCCAGCAGTCGGAGCAGGGTGCAAGAGACCCAGTACTTC. This encodes CASSRSRVQETQYF.

About this clone: The same CDR3 is also encoded by other DNA sequences in this sample. V and J are TRBV6-5 and TRBJ1-1; no firm D call. Germline V gives CDR1 MNHEY, CDR2 SVGAGI. The CDR3 covers 13 residues. With 6 bases removed from V and 0 bases from J, the gap between germline ends came to 8 bases. CDR3 sequence reads: CASRLQMNTEAFF. CDR3 nucleotide sequence: TGTGCCAGCAGACTCCAAATGAACACTGAAGCTTTCTTT.

The chain combines TRBV5-1 with TRBJ2-2, with TRBD1 matching over 8 bases. V trimming: 4 bases; J trimming: 6 bases; junction bases outside the gene matches: 11. CDR1 is SGHRS, CDR2 YFSETQ, per germline. This CDR3 spans 16 amino acids. The CDR3 loop reads CASSPGQGLTSGELFF. The CDR3 coding sequence is TGCGCCAGCAGCCCAGGACAGGGACTTACCTCCGGGGAGCTGTTTTTT.

This sequence joins TRBV19 and TRBJ1-2; 7 bases match TRBD1. With V trimmed by 6 bases and J by 6 bases, 7 bases remained unmatched. The germline CDR1 and CDR2 sequences are LNHDA and SQIVND (reference sequence). The CDR3 sequence is 13 residues long. The CDR3 DNA follows: TGTGCCAGTAGGTCGGGACAGACTAATGGCTACACCTTC. Its translation is CASRSGQTNGYTF.

The V gene is TRBV2, the J gene TRBJ1-2; perhaps TRBD1 as D (5 bases). The ends were cut back, 4 bases at V and 8 bases at J, with 14 bases in the middle. Per the germline V gene, CDR1 is SNHLY and CDR2 is FYNNEI. The CDR3 runs to 13 residues. The CDR3: CASSGQGEEGYTF. Written as DNA, the CDR3 is TGTGCCAGCAGTGGACAAGGGGAGGAGGGCTACACCTTC.

The chain recombines TRBV11-2 with TRBJ1-4, with TRBD1 matching 8 bases. The CDR3 extends over 17 amino acids. The ends lost 5 bases at V and 8 bases at J; junction bases unmatched: 16. The germline CDR1 and CDR2 sequences are SGHAT and FQNNGV. CDR3 protein: CASSPQVRTGFREKLFF. The CDR3 DNA follows: TGTGCCAGCAGCCCCCAAGTTCGGACAGGGTTCAGAGAAAAACTGTTTTTT.

The CDR3 coding sequence is TGCGCCAGCAGCTTGGTACTCACAGATACGCAGTATTTT. Translating it yields CASSLVLTDTQYF. This chain links TRBV5-1 with TRBJ2-3, with no clear D. Germline CDR1 is SGHRS and CDR2 is YFSETQ. The V end was cut by 0 bases, the J end by 2 bases, with 4 bases between. This CDR3 contains 13 residues.

This sequence joins TRBV9 and TRBJ2-2, with 12 positions matching TRBD2. CDR1 and CDR2 from the germline V gene are SGDLS and YYNGEE. The length of the CDR3 is 15 residues. J was trimmed by 7 bases and V by 4 bases; bases with no gene match: 5. CDR3 protein: CASSSSGGAGGELFF. Written as DNA, the CDR3 is TGTGCCAGCAGCTCTAGCGGGGGGGCAGGCGGGGAGCTGTTTTTT.

This rearrangement joins TRBV2 to TRBJ1-2, with D possibly matching TRBD1 (6 bases). CDR1 SNHLY and CDR2 FYNNEI come from the germline V gene. CDR3 length equals 15 residues. Trimming left V 7 bases short and J 3 bases short, with 18 bases between. This chain's CDR3 is CASTEWGQGDYGYTF. CDR3 nucleotide sequence: TGTGCCAGCACCGAATGGGGGCAGGGCGACTATGGCTACACCTTC.